This TCR beta chain was retrieved from a study of blood T cell repertoires in COVID-19. CDR1 SEHNR and CDR2 FQNEAQ come from the germline V gene (reference sequence). Trimming took 5 bases from V and 4 from J, leaving 15 bases between them. The CDR3 loop spans 15 amino acids. TCRdb's table, derived via immunoSEQ multiplex PCR, lists solely in-frame clones and lacks some. In the table there are tens of thousands of clones, approximately 80% of which are singletons. Sequenced material: peripheral blood. This sequence originates from an older woman with acute or convalescent COVID-19. The V gene is TRBV7-9, the J gene TRBJ1-3; possibly TRBD1 for D (5 bases). CDR3 residues: CASSLRGLLGNTIYF. The CDR3 coding sequence is TGTGCCAGCAGCCTACGGGGGTTATTAGGAAACACCATATATTTT. The complete variable domain, with remaining parts taken from reference TRBV7-9 and TRBJ1-3, reads DTGVSQNPRHKITKRGQNVTFRCDPISEHNRLYWYRQTLGQGPEFLTYFQNEAQLEKSRLLSDRFSAERPKGSFSTLEIQRTEQGDSAMYLCASSLRGLLGNTIYFGEGSWLTVV.